A selection of T cell receptor beta chains follows, all from one sample in a study of T cell responses to AZD1222 COVID-19 vaccine. The assay was immunoSEQ multiplex PCR, and TCRdb's table has in-frame clones only and misses some. The sample has around 180,000 clones; 85% to 90% are singletons. The sequences come from peripheral blood, collected on day 0 of AZD1222 vaccination. The receptors come from an adult in good health. CDR3s include the opening cysteine and the closing phenylalanine or tryptophan. The D gene is left open where the match is weak. Clone sizes are given selectively: once, few, many, or a class where the clone is expanded.

j_gene | abundance | v_gene | d_gene | CDR3nt | CDR3aa
TRBJ1-5 | once | TRBV19 | NA | TGTGCCAGTAGGGGGATCATCAATCAGCCCCAGCATTTT | CASRGIINQPQHF
TRBJ2-5 | NA | TRBV2 | TRBD2 | TGTGCCAGCAGTGCTGCTAGCGGGAGCCCCGAGACCCAGTACTTC | CASSAASGSPETQYF
TRBJ1-2 | NA | TRBV28 | NA | TGTGCCAGCAGTTACAGGGCCAACTATGGCTACACCTTC | CASSYRANYGYTF
TRBJ1-6 | NA | TRBV28 | NA | TGTGCCAGCAGTACCCCGAGCAGCGGGTCCTATAATTCACCCCTCCACTTT | CASSTPSSGSYNSPLHF
TRBJ2-2 | NA | TRBV7-8 | NA | TGTGCCAGCAGCCGAGGGCTGTGGCGGGTCGGCGGGGAGCTGTTTTTT | CASSRGLWRVGGELFF
TRBJ2-3 | NA | TRBV18 | NA | TGTGCCAGCTCACCACCGCGGCAACGGGATACGCAGTATTTT | CASSPPRQRDTQYF
TRBJ1-5 | NA | TRBV6-5 | NA | TGTGCCAGCAGTTCCCGACGGTATAGCAATCAGCCCCAGCATTTT | CASSSRRYSNQPQHF
TRBJ2-1 | NA | TRBV11-2 | TRBD2 | TGTGCCAGCAGCTTAGGACCGACTAGCGGGGGGGCTCGGTTCTTC | CASSLGPTSGGARFF
TRBJ2-3 | NA | TRBV3-1/TRBV3-2 | NA | TGTGCCAGCAACGTACTAGGGACGGGCACAGATACGCAGTATTTT | CASNVLGTGTDTQYF
TRBJ1-2 | once | TRBV6-5 | NA | TGTGCCAGCAGTTACGGGGGGCGGGACTATGGCTACACCTTC | CASSYGGRDYGYTF
TRBJ1-1 | NA | TRBV6-4 | TRBD1 | TGTGCCAGCAGTACCGACAGGGGGACTGAAGCTTTCTTT | CASSTDRGTEAFF
TRBJ1-2 | NA | TRBV24-1 | NA | TGTGCCACCAGTCCCCAGGCTAACTATGGCTACACCTTC | CATSPQANYGYTF
TRBJ1-2 | NA | TRBV7-9 | NA | TGTGCCAGCAGCTTAGTCCCGAGGGGCTACACCTTC | CASSLVPRGYTF
TRBJ2-5 | NA | TRBV18 | NA | TGTGCCAGCTCACCCGGGACGATGGAGACCCAGTACTTC | CASSPGTMETQYF
TRBJ2-7 | NA | TRBV18 | TRBD2 | TGTGCCAGCTCACCCTCCCTCCTAGCGGGAGGACACGAGCAGTACTTC | CASSPSLLAGGHEQYF
TRBJ1-4 | NA | TRBV6-5 | TRBD1 | TGTGCCAGCAGCCGGGACAGGGGGCGTGAAAAACTGTTTTTT | CASSRDRGREKLFF
TRBJ1-4 | NA | TRBV30 | TRBD1 | TGTGCCTGGAGATCCGGGACAGGTAGTGAAAAACTGTTTTTT | CAWRSGTGSEKLFF
TRBJ1-1 | NA | TRBV6-5 | NA | TGTGCCAGCACCCGAAACATGAACACTGAAGCTTTCTTT | CASTRNMNTEAFF
TRBJ1-6 | NA | TRBV6-4 | NA | TGTGCCAGCAGTCCGGATTATAATTCACCCCTCCACTTT | CASSPDYNSPLHF
TRBJ1-2 | once | TRBV7-2 | TRBD1 | TGTGCCAGCAGCGTTAGCAGTTTAACAGGGGGCAGGAGCGGCTACACCTTC | CASSVSSLTGGRSGYTF